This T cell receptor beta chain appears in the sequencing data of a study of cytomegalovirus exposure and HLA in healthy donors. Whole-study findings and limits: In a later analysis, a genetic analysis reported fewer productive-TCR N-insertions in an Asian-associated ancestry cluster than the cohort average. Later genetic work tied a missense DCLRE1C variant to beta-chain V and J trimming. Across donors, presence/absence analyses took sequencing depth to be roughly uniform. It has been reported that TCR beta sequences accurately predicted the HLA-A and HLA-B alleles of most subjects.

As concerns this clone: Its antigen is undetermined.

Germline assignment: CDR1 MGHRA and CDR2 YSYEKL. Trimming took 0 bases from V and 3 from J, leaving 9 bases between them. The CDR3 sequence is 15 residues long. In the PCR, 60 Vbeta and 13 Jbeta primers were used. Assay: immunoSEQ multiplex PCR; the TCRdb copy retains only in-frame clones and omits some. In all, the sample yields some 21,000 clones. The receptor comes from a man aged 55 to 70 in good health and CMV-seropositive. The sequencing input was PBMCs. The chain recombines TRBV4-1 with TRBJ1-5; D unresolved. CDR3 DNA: TGCGCCAGCAGCCAAGACGGAGTATTCAATCAGCCCCAGCATTTT. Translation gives CASSQDGVFNQPQHF.